A single sample gave rise to the 16 T cell receptor beta chains below, sequenced in a study of cytomegalovirus exposure and HLA in healthy donors. The PCR ran on 60 Vbeta and 13 Jbeta primers. The table came from immunoSEQ multiplex PCR; TCRdb's copy has only in-frame clones and leaves some out. The sample includes some 100,000 clones, approximately 72% of them seen just once. The specimen sequenced was PBMCs. These receptors originate from a woman in her forties in good health and CMV-seronegative.

The table lists this clone with many counts. The rearrangement uses TRBV12-2 and TRBJ1-4; the table's D call TRBD1 went unverified against the DNA. TRBV12-2 is deemed a pseudogene. This CDR3 region has 14 residues. The CDR3, as DNA: TGTGCAAGTCGCCAGACAGGGGACGATGAAAAACTGTTTTTT. Residues: CASRQTGDDEKLFF.

The chain couples TRBV28 to TRBJ2-1, with D perhaps TRBD1 (5 bases). Germline-derived CDR1 and CDR2 are MDHEN and SYDVKM. This CDR3 spans 12 amino acids. CDR3 sequence (DNA): TGTGCTTGGGGCCAGCGTGACAATGAGCAGTTCTTC. As protein: CAWGQRDNEQFF.

The V gene is TRBV2, the J gene TRBJ2-7, with TRBD1 matching over 11 bases. CDR1 and CDR2 from the germline V gene are SNHLY and FYNNEI. V dropped 3 bases and J dropped 1; count of bases not matched to a gene: 11. CDR3 length: 18 residues. CDR3 sequence (DNA): TGTGCCAGCAGTGAGCGGGGACAGGGGGTTGGGGCATCCTACGAGCAGTACTTC. Encoded protein: CASSERGQGVGASYEQYF. The full variable domain, completed using reference TRBV2 and TRBJ2-7, is EPEVTQTPSHQVTQMGQEVILRCVPISNHLYFYWYRQILGQKVEFLVSFYNNEISEKSEIFDDQFSVERPDGSNFTLKIRSTKLEDSAMYFCASSERGQGVGASYEQYFGPGTRLTVT.

V and J are TRBV9 and TRBJ1-1, with D maybe TRBD1 (5 bases). The V and J ends lost 0 bases and 1 base respectively, with 13 bases between them. Germline CDR1 and CDR2: SGDLS and YYNGEE. CDR3 length equals 16 residues. Written as DNA, the CDR3 is TGTGCCAGCAGCGTAGGAGGGAGGGGTCAGAACACTGAAGCTTTCTTT. Its protein is CASSVGGRGQNTEAFF. Based on the CDR3 plus reference TRBV9 and TRBJ1-1, the full variable domain is DSGVTQTPKHLITATGQRVTLRCSPRSGDLSVYWYQQSLDQGLQFLIQYYNGEERAKGNILERFSAQQFPDLHSELNLSSLELGDSALYFCASSVGGRGQNTEAFFGQGTRLTVV.

Comment on this clone: Other nucleotide sequences from this sample produce the same CDR3. The chain is built from TRBV7-3 and TRBJ2-3; no clear D. Trimming shortened V by 5 bases and J by 1 base, and 7 bases separated the two germline ends. CDR1 and CDR2 from the germline V gene are SGHTA and FQGTGA. The CDR3 runs 13 residues. CDR3 sequence: CASSPGGTDTQYF. The CDR3, as DNA: TGTGCCAGCAGCCCCGGAGGCACAGATACGCAGTATTTT.

This clone occurred a few times. The chain combines TRBV7-9 with TRBJ2-3; a possible D gene is TRBD2 (5 bases). V shed 4 bases and J shed 3 bases, with 5 bases lying between them. The germline CDR1 and CDR2 sequences are SEHNR and FQNEAQ (reference sequence). The CDR3 runs 12 residues. CDR3 sequence reads: CASSWETDTQYF. In DNA form, the CDR3 reads TGTGCCAGCAGCTGGGAGACAGATACGCAGTATTTT.

The chain recombines TRBV19 with TRBJ1-5; D call uncertain. Trimming left V 2 bases short and J 2 bases short, with 13 bases between. Germline V gives CDR1 LNHDA, CDR2 SQIVND (reference sequence). This CDR3 spans 16 amino acids. CDR3 nucleotide sequence: TGTGCCAGTAGTATATTTAGCGTGGGTGGCAATCAGCCCCAGCATTTT. It is translated as CASSIFSVGGNQPQHF.

Note on this clone: One end of the junction varies from germline; a read error may be responsible. The chain joins TRBV7-9 to TRBJ2-7; TRBD1 might be the D (7 bases). This CDR3 is 18 amino acids long. CDR1 SEHNR and CDR2 FQNEAQ come from the germline V gene (reference sequence). The CDR3 loop reads CSSSLGGRRAGLSYEQYF. The CDR3 coding sequence is TGTTCCAGCAGCTTAGGGGGCCGGAGAGCGGGTCTCTCCTACGAGCAGTACTTC.

This rearrangement joins TRBV28 to TRBJ2-3; maybe TRBD1 (5 bases). Germline V gene sequence: CDR1 MDHEN, CDR2 SYDVKM. V lost 7 bases and J lost 3, with 17 bases in between. This CDR3 spans 15 amino acids. Here the CDR3 reads CASKVYSGRTDTQYF. In DNA form, the CDR3 reads TGTGCCAGCAAAGTTTATTCAGGGCGGACAGATACGCAGTATTTT. Combining the CDR3 with reference TRBV28 and TRBJ2-3 gives the whole variable domain DVKVTQSSRYLVKRTGEKVFLECVQDMDHENMFWYRQDPGLGLRLIYFSYDVKMKEKGDIPEGYSVSREKKERFSLILESASTNQTSMYLCASKVYSGRTDTQYFGPGTRLTVL.

This clone was detected only a few times. This sequence joins TRBV7-9 and TRBJ2-5; D call uncertain. The J call could be wrong; TRBJ2-7 is a better fit for the DNA end. The CDR3 length is 12 residues. Germline CDR1 and CDR2: SEHNR and FQNEAQ (reference sequence). CDR3 bases: TGTGCCAGCAGCTTAGGCGCTTACGAGCAGTACTTC. Its protein is CASSLGAYEQYF.

The gene calls are TRBV9 and TRBJ1-6, with a weak D call TRBD1 (6 bases). Germline V gene sequence: CDR1 SGDLS, CDR2 YYNGEE. V was shortened by 4 bases and J by 8 bases, with 16 bases between the two germline ends. The CDR3 totals 15 residues. CDR3 DNA: TGTGCCAGCAGCCTGACGACAGGCTCTCATTCACCCCTCCACTTT. Translation gives CASSLTTGSHSPLHF. The full variable domain, with the rest looked up from reference TRBV9 and TRBJ1-6, is DSGVTQTPKHLITATGQRVTLRCSPRSGDLSVYWYQQSLDQGLQFLIQYYNGEERAKGNILERFSAQQFPDLHSELNLSSLELGDSALYFCASSLTTGSHSPLHFGNGTRLTVT.

The genes are TRBV19 and TRBJ1-4, with D perhaps TRBD1 (5 bases). There are 15 residues in the CDR3. CDR1 is LNHDA, CDR2 SQIVND, per germline (reference sequence). The germline V and J ends were trimmed by 7 bases and 2 bases, with 14 bases remaining between them. The CDR3 loop reads CASTASGMTNEKLFF. For the CDR3, the DNA is TGTGCCAGTACAGCCTCAGGGATGACTAATGAAAAACTGTTTTTT.

The CDR3 sequence is CASSGGTAWGGYTF. DNA for the CDR3: TGTGCCAGCAGCGGCGGGACAGCCTGGGGGGGCTACACCTTC. This rearrangement joins TRBV11-2 to TRBJ1-2; 7 bases are a match to TRBD1. Germline-derived CDR1 and CDR2 are SGHAT and FQNNGV. The CDR3 contains 14 residues. V lost 5 bases, J lost 8 bases, and 11 bases stayed unmatched.

V usage is TRBV9 and J usage is TRBJ2-5, with 9 bases aligning to TRBD2. V was pared by 0 bases and J by 4 bases, with 4 bases of the junction left unmatched. Germline CDR1 and CDR2: SGDLS and YYNGEE. The length of the CDR3 is 15 residues. The CDR3 sequence is CASSVEAGGLETQYF. As DNA, the CDR3 is TGTGCCAGCAGCGTAGAGGCGGGAGGGTTAGAGACCCAGTACTTC. Using reference TRBV9 and TRBJ2-5 for the parts outside the CDR3, the full variable domain is DSGVTQTPKHLITATGQRVTLRCSPRSGDLSVYWYQQSLDQGLQFLIQYYNGEERAKGNILERFSAQQFPDLHSELNLSSLELGDSALYFCASSVEAGGLETQYFGPGTRLLVL.

The genes are TRBV10-3 and TRBJ1-2, with no clear D. Germline CDR1 ENHRY, CDR2 SYGVKD. V was shortened by 3 bases and J by 2 bases, with 10 bases between the two germline ends. The CDR3 covers 14 residues. The CDR3 sequence: CAISDGGENYGYTF. The CDR3 DNA reads TGTGCCATCAGTGATGGCGGAGAAAACTATGGCTACACCTTC.

V gene TRBV10-3 combines with J gene TRBJ2-5, with 12 bases identical to TRBD1. Germline V gene lookup returns CDR1 ENHRY and CDR2 SYGVKD. The CDR3 sequence is 14 residues long. V shed 10 bases, J shed 7 bases, and the junction held 10 bases outside the gene matches. The CDR3 sequence is CATKPGQGAGTQYF. CDR3 coding DNA: TGTGCCACGAAACCGGGACAGGGGGCAGGGACCCAGTACTTC.